These 9 T cell receptor beta chains were sequenced from one sample in a study of identical twins (dated by TCRdb to 2015 to 2016). To prepare the library, 5' RACE was applied. The run used an Illumina HiSeq 2000. TCRdb cleaned the public reads at Q25 with fastp, built clones with MiXCR and kept in-frame beta chains. Each CDR3 protein gets just one entry, which takes the most common genes and DNA from the rows behind it. The sample contains nearly 650,000 distinct CDR3 sequences, around 7.5% of them found a single time. The leading ten clones occupy around 1.6% of the sample. These data were also filed under a second study, of yellow fever vaccine responses in identical twins.

Source material: PBMCs. These receptors were taken from a young woman in good health.

This chain joins TRBV29-1 and TRBJ2-3, with TRBD2 matching over 14 bases. The CDR3 totals 15 residues. Germline CDR1 and CDR2: SQVTM and ANQGSEA. Germline trimming cut 4 bases from V and 10 bases from J; bases unmatched to any gene: 10. The CDR3 is CSVVSGTSGSSSQYF. CDR3 coding DNA: TGCAGCGTTGTTTCCGGGACTAGCGGGAGTTCTTCGCAGTATTTT.

This rearrangement joins TRBV5-4 to TRBJ2-7, with D tentatively TRBD2 (5 bases). CDR3 length: 16 amino acids. Trimming pared 3 bases from V and 2 bases from J, leaving 18 bases between. Germline V lookup: CDR1 SGHNT, CDR2 YYREEE (reference sequence). DNA for the CDR3: TGTGCCAGCAGCTCCTCTACCACAACCGGGACCTACGAGCAGTACTTC. It is translated as CASSSSTTTGTYEQYF.

The table lists this clonotype with many counts. This sequence joins TRBV7-8 and TRBJ2-7, with TRBD1 matching over 10 bases. Looked up from germline, CDR1 is SGHVS and CDR2 is FQNEAQ. The CDR3 is 14 residues long. J lost 9 bases, V lost 4 bases, and 9 bases had no gene match. In DNA form, the CDR3 reads TGTGCCAGCAGCTCCTCCGGGACAGGGGTTGGGCAGTACTTC. Amino acids: CASSSSGTGVGQYF.

This clonotype was counted at least ten times. The V and J genes are TRBV14 and TRBJ2-3; D perhaps matches TRBD1 (6 bases). This CDR3 has 15 residues. Trimming removed 5 bases from V and 4 bases from J, with 16 bases in between. The germline gives CDR1 SGHDN, CDR2 FVKESK. CDR3: CASSGLTGSSDTQYF. CDR3 coding DNA: TGTGCCAGCAGCGGGCTAACAGGGTCCTCAGATACGCAGTATTTT.

This rearrangement joins TRBV3-1 to TRBJ1-1; TRBD1 might be the D (6 bases). The CDR3 runs 14 residues. The V gene's germline CDR1 is LGHDT and CDR2 YNNKEL (reference sequence). Trimming pared 4 bases from V and 7 bases from J, leaving 16 bases between. CDR3 coding DNA: TGTGCCAGCAGCCGATCGACAGGAAGAGTTGAAGCTTTCTTT. Its translation: CASSRSTGRVEAFF.

The rearrangement links TRBV12-3 or TRBV12-4 to TRBJ2-1; 10 bases fit TRBD2. The trim removed 10 bases at V and 0 bases at J, leaving 15 bases unmatched. The CDR3 has 18 residues. The CDR3 region is CAIRLAGADTGSYNEQFF. DNA for the CDR3: TGTGCCATCAGGCTAGCGGGGGCCGACACCGGCTCCTACAATGAGCAGTTCTTC.

This clonotype has only a few counts. The chain has TRBV6-1 and TRBJ2-2; D might be TRBD2 (6 bases). The CDR3 consists of 14 residues. Germline values: CDR1 MNHNS, CDR2 SASEGT. V shed 6 bases and J shed 4 bases, with 12 bases lying between them. CDR3 region: CASRAGQSTGELFF. The CDR3 nucleotides are TGTGCCAGCAGGGCGGGGCAGTCCACCGGGGAGCTGTTTTTT.

In its sample, this clonotype was seen many times. The CDR3 DNA reads TGTGCCAGCAGCTTAGATCTTGAGGGTGGCTCTCGGAATGAGCAGTTCTTC. Its protein product is CASSLDLEGGSRNEQFF. The chain carries TRBV11-2 and TRBJ2-1, with a weak D call TRBD2 (5 bases). Per germline, CDR1 SGHAT and CDR2 FQNNGV. V was pared by 0 bases and J by 7 bases, with 19 bases between. The CDR3 contains 17 residues.

There are a few counts of this clonotype. This chain uses TRBV12-3 or TRBV12-4 with TRBJ2-2, with D unclear. The CDR3 is 15 residues long. With 3 bases removed from V and 2 bases from J, the gap between germline ends came to 10 bases. This chain's CDR3 is CASSFSGFNTGELFF. DNA for the CDR3: TGTGCCAGCAGTTTCTCAGGATTTAACACCGGGGAGCTGTTTTTT.